The T cell receptor (beta chain) described here comes from a study of monozygotic twins with inflammatory bowel disease. cDNA encoding TCRalpha and TCRbeta underwent two nested PCRs of 16 and 9 cycles, each of which was followed by bead purification. TCRdb derives one entry per CDR3 protein from the 5' RACE reads, leaving out DNA. The ten most abundant clones cover around 2.8% of a sample with over 150,000 distinct CDR3 sequences. Comment on this clonotype: Its antigen remains unknown.

Notes on the study in general: T cell subtypes that differed could not be told apart.

From germline, CDR1 is MGHRA and CDR2 YSYEKL. This CDR3 comprises 18 residues. Sequencing was carried out using blood. V gene TRBV4-1 combines with J gene TRBJ2-7; absent DNA, TCRdb's TRBD2 call cannot be checked. The source of this sequence is a human donor with ulcerative colitis or Crohn's disease, or a healthy co-twin of an affected twin (not recorded which). CDR3 amino acids: CASSQDGSGSGSKGEQYF.